The 21 T cell receptor beta chains below were found in one sample sequenced in a study of tumor-infiltrating lymphocytes in primary liver carcinoma (dated by TCRdb to 2017 to 2019). TRIzol reagent was used to extract blood RNA from unsorted whole blood, while the DNeasy Blood & Tissue kit provided the germline DNA. The sample was run on an Illumina HiSeq 2500. A constant-region primer and ProtoScript II reverse transcriptase were used to reverse-transcribe TCRbeta-specific cDNA from about 530 ng total RNA. Construction of the TCRbeta libraries relied on three nested rounds of multiplex PCR, following a slightly modified ARM-PCR procedure. Each of the first two PCR rounds ran for roughly 9 cycles and used multiplex TRBV1-TRBV30 forward primers together with a Cbeta reverse primer. TCRdb reprocessing: public reads trimmed at Q25 with fastp, clones called with MiXCR, in-frame beta chains kept. Each CDR3 protein gets just one entry, which takes the most common genes and DNA from the rows behind it. In all, the sample holds about 310,000 distinct CDR3 sequences, and approximately 58% of those were seen once. The ten most abundant clones make up approximately 15% of the sample.

Sequencing was carried out using peripheral blood. Receptor source: a woman in her 30s with primary liver carcinoma and hepatitis B virus infection.

The V gene is TRBV14, the J gene TRBJ2-7; D is unresolved. V lost 6 bases and J 3 bases, leaving 15 bases between the germline ends. Germline V CDR1 and CDR2: SGHDN, FVKESK. There are 14 residues in the CDR3. The chain's CDR3 is CASSPCLRNYEQYF. The DNA for the CDR3 is TGTGCCAGCAGTCCGTGCCTCCGAAACTACGAGCAGTACTTC. The full variable domain, completed using reference TRBV14 and TRBJ2-7, is EAGVTQFPSHSVIEKGQTVTLRCDPISGHDNLYWYRRVMGKEIKFLLHFVKESKQDESGMPNNRFLAERTGGTYSTLKVQPAELEDSGVYFCASSPCLRNYEQYFGPGTRLTVT.

The table lists this clonotype with a few counts. The V gene is TRBV12-5, the J gene TRBJ2-2; 7 positions agree with TRBD2. Germline CDR1 LGHNT, CDR2 FRNRAP. The V segment lost 9 bases and the J segment 2 bases; nucleotides outside the gene matches: 3. CDR3 length: 13 amino acids. CDR3 sequence reads: CASQRDNTGELFF. The CDR3 coding sequence is TGTGCTAGCCAGCGGGACAACACCGGGGAGCTGTTTTTT.

Of note for this clonotype: A much more abundant neighbour one base away suggests this may be a read error. The rearrangement links TRBV12-3 or TRBV12-4 to TRBJ1-2, with D hard to call. The CDR3 has 15 amino acids. CDR3 bases: TGTGCCAGCAGTTTAGGTGACACACCTAACTATGACTACACCTTC. Encoded protein: CASSLGDTPNYDYTF.

A note on this clonotype: The junction departs from germline at one end; a sequencing error may be responsible. V gene TRBV13 combines with J gene TRBJ2-1, with 9 bases identical to TRBD1. CDR1 PRHDT and CDR2 FYEKMQ come from the germline V gene (reference sequence). The length of the CDR3 is 16 residues. CDR3 loop: CTSSLGAWDRVGEQFF. As DNA, the CDR3 is TGTACCAGCAGCTTAGGCGCTTGGGACAGGGTCGGTGAGCAGTTCTTC.

On this clonotype itself: A clone one base away is much larger, so this may be a read error. This CDR3 is missing its conserved last phenylalanine or tryptophan, likely due to a read error. The chain joins TRBV29-1 to TRBJ1-1; D is unclear. CDR3 length: 13 residues. From germline, CDR1 is SQVTM and CDR2 ANQGSEA. Trimming took off 4 bases at V and 3 bases at J, with 12 bases between the two ends. The chain's CDR3 is CSVAYEVDTEAFL. CDR3 in DNA: TGCAGCGTTGCCTACGAGGTGGACACTGAAGCTTTCCTT.

V and J are TRBV5-5 and TRBJ1-4; 7 nucleotides line up with TRBD1. The CDR3 has 16 amino acids. The ends lost 5 bases at V and 5 bases at J; junction bases unmatched: 12. Germline V gene sequence: CDR1 SGHKS, CDR2 YYEKEE (reference sequence). The CDR3: CASRLGDREANEKLFF. In nucleotides, the CDR3 is TGTGCCAGCAGATTAGGTGACAGGGAAGCGAATGAAAAACTGTTTTTT. Full variable domain (remainder filled in from reference TRBV5-5 and TRBJ1-4): DAGVTQSPTHLIKTRGQQVTLRCSPISGHKSVSWYQQVLGQGPQFIFQYYEKEERGRGNFPDRFSARQFPNYSSELNVNALLLGDSALYLCASRLGDREANEKLFFGSGTQLSVL.

As to this clonotype: This may arise from a read error, as a much more abundant clone is one base away. The chain couples TRBV4-2 to TRBJ2-7, with D possibly being TRBD2 (5 bases). This CDR3 has 14 residues. Germline values: CDR1 LGHNA, CDR2 YNFKEQ. V was trimmed by 4 bases and J by 5 bases, leaving 15 bases between them. The CDR3 region has the DNA TGTGCCAGCAGCCTCGGGCCAAGCGGCGACGAGCAGTACTTC. Protein: CASSLGPSGDEQYF.

With respect to this clonotype: It may be a read error: a sequence one base away is much more abundant. CDR3: CARKYGQGSYEQYF. In DNA form, the CDR3 reads TGCGCCAGGAAGTATGGACAGGGATCCTACGAGCAGTACTTC. The chain combines TRBV10-2 with TRBJ2-7; 8 bases line up with TRBD1. Germline V gives CDR1 WSHSY, CDR2 SAAADI. After removal of 9 bases from V and 1 base from J, the junction contained 8 bases not matched to a gene. There are 14 residues in the CDR3.

This clonotype was found many times. The chain uses TRBV6-5 and TRBJ2-7; the D gene is possibly TRBD2 (5 bases). Per the germline V gene, CDR1 is MNHEY and CDR2 is SVGAGI. V was cut by 7 bases and J by 6 bases, with 19 bases left in between. This CDR3 region has 14 residues. This CDR3 reads CASISRVGKGEQYF. As DNA, the CDR3 is TGTGCCAGCATCTCGAGGGTGGGAAAGGGCGAGCAGTACTTC.

The rearrangement uses TRBV11-2 and TRBJ2-7; D might be TRBD2 (6 bases). Trimming stripped 2 bases from V and 6 bases from J, with 17 bases between. In germline, CDR1 is SGHAT, CDR2 FQNNGV. The CDR3 sequence is 15 residues long. The CDR3 reads CASSLSGLMGAEQYF. Here the CDR3 DNA reads TGTGCCAGCAGCTTATCTGGACTAATGGGAGCCGAGCAGTACTTC.

Concerning this clonotype: The conserved phenylalanine or tryptophan normally closing the CDR3 is absent here, so this likely arose from a read error. The chain links TRBV5-4 to TRBJ2-1, with TRBD2 identical over 16 bases. CDR3 size: 17 residues. CDR1 and CDR2 from the germline V gene are SGHNT and YYREEE (reference sequence). The V and J ends lost 4 bases and 4 bases, in that order; junction bases with no gene match: 5. The CDR3: CASSTGTSGRAYNEQFL. The DNA of the CDR3 is TGTGCCAGCAGCACAGGGACTAGCGGGAGGGCTTACAATGAGCAGTTCTTA.

As for this clonotype: A read error may be the cause here, since a much bigger clone is one base away. The chain combines TRBV6-1 with TRBJ2-1, with D uncertain. This CDR3 has 15 amino acids. The germline CDR1 and CDR2 sequences are MNHNS and SASEGT. V lost 7 bases to trimming and J lost 0 bases, with 13 bases between them. CDR3 sequence: CASTAIKNSYNEQFF. The CDR3 bases are TGTGCCAGCACCGCCATAAAGAACTCCTACAATGAGCAGTTCTTC.

The chain is built from TRBV12-3 or TRBV12-4 and TRBJ2-1; TRBD2 matches 9 bases. The CDR3 is 14 residues long. V lost 3 bases to trimming and J lost 7 bases; unmatched junction nucleotides: 4. The CDR3 DNA reads TGTGCCAGCAGTTTTGCTAGCGGGAAAAATGAGCAGTTCTTC. Amino acids: CASSFASGKNEQFF.

The V gene is TRBV6-5, the J gene TRBJ1-3, with D hard to call. The CDR3 covers 19 residues. Trimming took 5 bases from V and 0 from J, leaving 23 bases between them. Germline V gene data show CDR1 as MNHEY and CDR2 as SVGAGI. Here the CDR3 DNA reads TGTGCCAGCAGTCCTTCCTTAAGGGCCCTCGCCTCCTCTGGAAACACCATATATTTT. Translated, it gives CASSPSLRALASSGNTIYF.

With regard to this clonotype: Its ends do not fully match the called genes, so a read error is possible. The chain uses TRBV11-2 and TRBJ2-5; 8 nucleotides line up with TRBD2. This CDR3 has 12 residues. Germline CDR1 SGHAT, CDR2 FQNNGV. CDR3 nucleotides: TGTACTAGCAGCGGGAGCGGAGCCGGTGTGCACTTC. This gives the protein CTSSGSGAGVHF.

On this clonotype: Mismatch with germline at one junction end may stem from a read error. The CDR3 coding sequence is TGTGCCAGCAGCTTCCTGGCCGGGGAGATGTTTTTT. Its translation: CASSFLAGEMFF. V gene TRBV5-6 combines with J gene TRBJ2-2; possibly TRBD2 for D (5 bases). The germline CDR1 and CDR2 sequences are SGHDT and YYEEEE. The CDR3 has 12 amino acids.

A remark on this clonotype: A much larger clone is a single base away; this may be a read error. This rearrangement joins TRBV7-9 to TRBJ2-3; 8 positions agree with TRBD1. This CDR3 comprises 14 residues. Trimming at V came to 8 bases and at J to 4 bases, leaving 8 bases not matched to a gene. The germline CDR1 and CDR2 sequences are SEHNR and FQNEAQ (reference sequence). The CDR3 region is CASGSDRGPDTQYF. In DNA form, the CDR3 reads TGTGCCAGCGGCTCCGACAGGGGTCCAGATACGCAGTATTTT.

This clonotype was counted only a few times. The chain combines TRBV5-1 with TRBJ2-4; 8 nucleotides match TRBD1. The length of the CDR3 is 14 residues. Germline values: CDR1 SGHRS, CDR2 YFSETQ. Trimming removed 5 bases from V and 8 bases from J; junction bases left unmatched: 9. CDR3: CASRLGQEGDIQYF. Written as DNA, the CDR3 is TGCGCCAGCAGGCTGGGACAGGAAGGGGACATTCAGTACTTC.

The rearrangement uses TRBV11-3 and TRBJ1-1; tentative D call: TRBD1 (5 bases). Germline CDR1 is SGHNT and CDR2 is YENEEA. The CDR3 has 13 residues. Trimming removed 6 bases at V and 8 bases at J, with 16 bases between. The CDR3 region is CASSRIGEREAFF. CDR3 DNA sequence: TGTGCCAGCAGTCGGATAGGGGAACGGGAAGCTTTCTTT.

Concerning this clonotype itself: Relative to the germline gene, one junction end is altered; a read error may explain this. The chain carries TRBV29-1 and TRBJ1-1; D is unclear. This CDR3 is 11 amino acids long. Germline values: CDR1 SQVTM, CDR2 ANQGSEA. The CDR3 loop reads CCVMENTEAFF. CDR3 bases: TGCTGCGTTATGGAGAACACTGAAGCTTTCTTT.

The chain recombines TRBV12-3 or TRBV12-4 with TRBJ2-1; D may be TRBD2 (6 bases). This CDR3 has 12 residues. V lost 6 bases and J lost 12, with 15 bases in between. CDR3 protein: CASSLGGAVQFF. The CDR3 region has the DNA TGTGCCAGCAGCTTGGGGGGTGCTGTGCAGTTCTTC.